What follows describes a single TCR beta chain. Its target is not known. This specimen belongs to a study of beta chain features in type 1 diabetes. The study, taken as a whole, reports: No resolution was reached here on whether HLA type influences TCRB rearrangement. For patients, the naive, central memory and Treg TCRB repertoires appeared more alike than for healthy donors. Type 1 diabetes patients showed fewer insertions and more deletions at VDJ junctions. Type 1 diabetes patients had moderately but significantly shorter TCRB CDR3s in all four CD4+ subsets.

The investigators reverse transcribed all of the isolated RNA, so they sequenced expressed TCRB transcripts. Profiling relied on immunoSEQ multiplex PCR, and the TCRdb table lists in-frame clones only, not all of them. Among about 320,000 clones, 11% to 15% were seen once, and the ten largest hold approximately 7%. In germline, CDR1 is SGHRS, CDR2 YFSETQ. V was cut by 0 bases and J by 5 bases, with 6 bases left in between. The length of the CDR3 is 13 residues. The clonotype comes from a man aged 25-45 years in good health. The V call is TRBV5-1, the J call TRBJ1-5; D is unresolved. The sample consisted of central memory CD4+ T cells from blood. CDR3 sequence (DNA): TGCGCCAGCAGCTTGGGTTGGGATCAGCCCCAGCATTTT. It encodes CASSLGWDQPQHF.